The 3 T cell receptor beta chains reported below all come from one sample, sequenced in a study of control samples from healthy donors and cancer patients. Here immunoSEQ multiplex PCR was the method, and the copy in TCRdb shows in-frame clones only, minus some. Of about 150,000 clones in the sample, more than 90% were seen once. The specimen was blood. The receptors originated from a woman between 40 and 55 years old in good health.

The rearrangement joins TRBV7-9 to TRBJ1-1; TRBD1 matches at 7 bases. The trim removed 5 bases at V and 1 base at J, leaving 4 bases unmatched. CDR1 and CDR2 (germline): SEHNR, FQNEAQ (reference sequence). The CDR3 covers 14 residues. The CDR3 bases are TGTGCCAGCAGCCTCGGACAGGCGAACACTGAAGCTTTCTTT. Protein product: CASSLGQANTEAFF. Based on the CDR3 plus reference TRBV7-9 and TRBJ1-1, the full variable domain is DTGVSQNPRHKITKRGQNVTFRCDPISEHNRLYWYRQTLGQGPEFLTYFQNEAQLEKSRLLSDRFSAERPKGSFSTLEIQRTEQGDSAMYLCASSLGQANTEAFFGQGTRLTVV.

The chain has TRBV11-3 and TRBJ1-1, with D tentatively TRBD1 (5 bases). From germline, CDR1 is SGHNT and CDR2 YENEEA. The V gene lost 4 bases and the J gene lost 4 bases, with 13 bases spanning the gap. CDR3 size: 14 residues. The CDR3 DNA reads as TGTGCCAGCAGCTCCGGGGGAGTGGGCACTGAAGCTTTCTTT. Its translation is CASSSGGVGTEAFF. Together with reference TRBV11-3 and TRBJ1-1, the CDR3 gives the full variable domain: EAGVVQSPRYKIIEKKQPVAFWCNPISGHNTLYWYLQNLGQGPELLIRYENEEAVDDSQLPKDRFSAERLKGVDSTLKIQPAELGDSAVYLCASSSGGVGTEAFFGQGTRLTVV.

This clone was seen just once. The sample carries other DNA sequences with the same CDR3. The chain joins TRBV27 to TRBJ2-7; D is tentatively TRBD1 or TRBD2 (7 bases each). Trimming took 0 bases from V and 4 from J, leaving 13 bases between them. The germline CDR1 and CDR2 sequences are MNHEY and SMNVEV (reference sequence). The CDR3 spans 15 residues. CDR3 sequence (DNA): TGTGCCAGCAGTTTATCGGGAGGGGGCGGTTACGAGCAGTACTTC. This gives the protein CASSLSGGGGYEQYF.